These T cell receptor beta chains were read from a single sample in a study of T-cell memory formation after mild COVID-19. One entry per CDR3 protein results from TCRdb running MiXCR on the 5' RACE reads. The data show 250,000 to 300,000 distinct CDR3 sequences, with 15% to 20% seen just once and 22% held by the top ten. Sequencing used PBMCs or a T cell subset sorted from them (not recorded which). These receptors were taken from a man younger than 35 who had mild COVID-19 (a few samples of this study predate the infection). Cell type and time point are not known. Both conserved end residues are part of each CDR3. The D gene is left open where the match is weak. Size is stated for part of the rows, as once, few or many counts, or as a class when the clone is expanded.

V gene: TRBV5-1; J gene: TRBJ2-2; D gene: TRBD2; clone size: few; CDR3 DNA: TGCGCCAGCAGCTCTAGCCGGGGGGGTACCGGGGAGCTGTTTTTT; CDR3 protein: CASSSSRGGTGELFF
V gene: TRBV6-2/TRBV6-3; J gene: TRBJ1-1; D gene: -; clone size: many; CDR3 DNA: TGTGCCAGCAGCCCCGCTCTACGAACGACTTTCTTT; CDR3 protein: CASSPALRTTFF
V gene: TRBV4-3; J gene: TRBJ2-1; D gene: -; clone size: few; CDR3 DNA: TGCGCCAGCAGTCAAGAGGTACGGAATGAGCAGTTCTTC; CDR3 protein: CASSQEVRNEQFF
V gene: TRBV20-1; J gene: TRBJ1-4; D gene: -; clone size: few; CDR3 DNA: TGCAGTGCTAGAGATGGGGGGCGGTACGAGACTAATGAAAAACTGTTTTTT; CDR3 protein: CSARDGGRYETNEKLFF
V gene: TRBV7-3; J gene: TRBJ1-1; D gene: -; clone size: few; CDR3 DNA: TGTGCCAGCAGCTTAACTATAGGGGACACTGAAGCTTTCTTT; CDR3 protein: CASSLTIGDTEAFF
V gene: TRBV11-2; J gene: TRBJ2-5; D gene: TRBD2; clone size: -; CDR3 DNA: TGTGCCAGCAGCATGAGGCTAGCGGAACAAGAGACCCAGTACTTC; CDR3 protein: CASSMRLAEQETQYF
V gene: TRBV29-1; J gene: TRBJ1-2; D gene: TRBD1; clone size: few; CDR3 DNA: TGCAGCGTTGATTTGGGACAGGGGTTTGGTGGCTACACCTTC; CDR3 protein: CSVDLGQGFGGYTF
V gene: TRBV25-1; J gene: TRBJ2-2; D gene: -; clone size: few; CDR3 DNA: TGTGCCAGCAGTGAATCTCGGGGGCGGAACACCGGGGAGCTGTTTTTT; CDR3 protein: CASSESRGRNTGELFF
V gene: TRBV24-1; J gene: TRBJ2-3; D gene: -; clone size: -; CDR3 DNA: TGTGCCACCCGGGACGCTAGCACAGATACGCAGTATTTT; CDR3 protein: CATRDASTDTQYF
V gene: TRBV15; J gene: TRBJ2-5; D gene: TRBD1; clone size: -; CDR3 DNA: TGTGCCACCAGCAGATTCGAGACAGGGAGAGAAGAGACCCAGTACTTC; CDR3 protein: CATSRFETGREETQYF
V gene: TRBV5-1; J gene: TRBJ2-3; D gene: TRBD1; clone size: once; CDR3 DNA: TGCGCCAGCAGCTCCCGGGACAGGTGGACAGATACGCAGTATTTT; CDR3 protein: CASSSRDRWTDTQYF
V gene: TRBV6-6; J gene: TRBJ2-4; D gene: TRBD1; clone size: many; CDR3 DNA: TGTGCCAGCAGCCAGGGGGTAGCCAAAAACATTCAGTACTTC; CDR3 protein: CASSQGVAKNIQYF
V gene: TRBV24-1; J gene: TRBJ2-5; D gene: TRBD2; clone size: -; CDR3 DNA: TGTGCCACCAGTGATCGGACTAGCGGGAACTTGGAGACCCAGTACTTC; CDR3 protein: CATSDRTSGNLETQYF
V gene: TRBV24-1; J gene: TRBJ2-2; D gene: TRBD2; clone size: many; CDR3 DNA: TGTGCCACCAGTGAGCCGGGACTAGACGATTCCGGGGAGCTGTTTTTT; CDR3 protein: CATSEPGLDDSGELFF
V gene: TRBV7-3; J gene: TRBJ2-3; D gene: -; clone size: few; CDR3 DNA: TGTGCCAGCAGCCTCAACAGGGTGCCCACAGATACGCAGTATTTT; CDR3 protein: CASSLNRVPTDTQYF
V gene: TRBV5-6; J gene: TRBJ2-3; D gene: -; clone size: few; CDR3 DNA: TGTGCCAGCAGCCCTCCGAGTTCGCGAAGCACAGATACGCAGTATTTT; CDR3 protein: CASSPPSSRSTDTQYF
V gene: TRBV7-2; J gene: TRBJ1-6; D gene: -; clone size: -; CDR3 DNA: TGTGCCAGCAGTCGGGGCGGCACGGATAATTCACCCCTCCACTTT; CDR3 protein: CASSRGGTDNSPLHF
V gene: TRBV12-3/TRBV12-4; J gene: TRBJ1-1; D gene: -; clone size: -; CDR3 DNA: TGTGCCAGCAGGACCCCGGGGTCAGAAGCTTTCTTT; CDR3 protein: CASRTPGSEAFF
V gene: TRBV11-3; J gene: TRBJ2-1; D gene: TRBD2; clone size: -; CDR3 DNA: TGTGCCAGCAGCTTAGATTTCCCTAGCGGCCTCACGGAGCAGTTCTTC; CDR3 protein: CASSLDFPSGLTEQFF
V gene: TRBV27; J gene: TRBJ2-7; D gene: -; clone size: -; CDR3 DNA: TGTGCCAGCAGTTTGGACGAGCAGTACTTC; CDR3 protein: CASSLDEQYF
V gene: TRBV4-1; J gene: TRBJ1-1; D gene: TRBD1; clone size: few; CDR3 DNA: TGCGCCAGCAGCCATGAAAGGGAGGGGGCTTGGAGCACTGAAGCTTTCTTT; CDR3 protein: CASSHEREGAWSTEAFF
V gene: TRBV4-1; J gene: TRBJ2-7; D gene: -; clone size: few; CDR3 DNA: TGCGCCAGCAGCCAAGGGAGGGCGACAGGCGGTAGCTCCTACGAGCAGTACTTC; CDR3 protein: CASSQGRATGGSSYEQYF
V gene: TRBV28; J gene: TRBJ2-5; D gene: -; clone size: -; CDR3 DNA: -; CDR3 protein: CASSSSGLAGRGGTQYF
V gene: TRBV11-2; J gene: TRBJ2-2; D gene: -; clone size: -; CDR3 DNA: TGTGCCAGCAGCTCATACGCCGTCACGGGCCCCCGGGAGCTGTTTTTT; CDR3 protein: CASSSYAVTGPRELFF
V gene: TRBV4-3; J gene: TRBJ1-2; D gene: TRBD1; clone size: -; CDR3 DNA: TGCGCCAGCAGCCAAGATATTTGGACAGGGGGCTATGGCTACACCTTC; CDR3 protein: CASSQDIWTGGYGYTF
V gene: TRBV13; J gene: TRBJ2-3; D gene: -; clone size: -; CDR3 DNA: TGTGCCAGCAGCTTGGAGAGTGACTATAGCACAGATACGCAGTATTTT; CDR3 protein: CASSLESDYSTDTQYF
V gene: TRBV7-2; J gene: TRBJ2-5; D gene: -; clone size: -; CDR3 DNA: TGTGCCAGCAGCTCGACGGCCCAAGAGACCCAGTACTTC; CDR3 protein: CASSSTAQETQYF
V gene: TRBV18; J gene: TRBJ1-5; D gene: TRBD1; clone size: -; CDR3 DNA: TGTGCCAGCTCACCCTTCGGGACAGGGGACGGCAATCAGCCCCAGCATTTT; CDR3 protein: CASSPFGTGDGNQPQHF
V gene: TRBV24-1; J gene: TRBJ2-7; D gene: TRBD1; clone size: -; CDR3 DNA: TGTGCCACCAGTGCCCCGGGACAGGCCAACTACGAGCAGTACTTC; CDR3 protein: CATSAPGQANYEQYF
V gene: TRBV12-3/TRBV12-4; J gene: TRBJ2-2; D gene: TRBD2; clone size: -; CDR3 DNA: TGTGCCAGTCTAGCGGGGTTCACCGGGGAGCTGTTTTTT; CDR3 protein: CASLAGFTGELFF
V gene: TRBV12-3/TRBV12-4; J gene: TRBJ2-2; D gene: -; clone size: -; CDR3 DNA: TGTGCCAGCACCAGAGGGGGGAACACCGGGGAGCTGTTTTTT; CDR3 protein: CASTRGGNTGELFF
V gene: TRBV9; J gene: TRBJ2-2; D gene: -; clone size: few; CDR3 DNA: TGTGCCAGCAGCTTTGACGGATGGGACACCGGGGAGCTGTTTTTT; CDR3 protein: CASSFDGWDTGELFF
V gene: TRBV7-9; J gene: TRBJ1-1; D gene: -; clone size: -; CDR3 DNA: TGTGCCAGCAGCTTCGGCCTCCGAAGCACTGAAGCTTTCTTT; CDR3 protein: CASSFGLRSTEAFF
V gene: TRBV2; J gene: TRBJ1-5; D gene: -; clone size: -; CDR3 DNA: TGTGCCAGCAGCGAAGCAAGGCCAAACAATCAGCCCCAGCATTTT; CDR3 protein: CASSEARPNNQPQHF
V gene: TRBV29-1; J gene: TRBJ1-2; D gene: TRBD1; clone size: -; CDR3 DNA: TGCAGGGTCACGTTTCCACAGGGGGGGAAATATGGCTACACCTTC; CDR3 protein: CRVTFPQGGKYGYTF
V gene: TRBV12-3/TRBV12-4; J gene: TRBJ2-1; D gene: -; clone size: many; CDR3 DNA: TGTGCCAGCAGCTTTGGCTATGAGCAGTTCTTC; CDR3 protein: CASSFGYEQFF